These 16 T cell receptor beta chains were all obtained from the same sample, sequenced in a study of blood T cell repertoires in COVID-19. Some clones are missing from TCRdb's copy, which holds only in-frame ones; the method was immunoSEQ multiplex PCR. Of 160,000 or so clones listed, around 84% are singletons. The sample was peripheral blood. The source is a woman aged 45-60 years with acute or convalescent COVID-19.

The genes are TRBV2 and TRBJ2-2; D might be TRBD2 (6 bases). Per the germline V gene, CDR1 is SNHLY and CDR2 is FYNNEI. V was shortened by 0 bases and J by 5 bases, with 16 bases between the two germline ends. This CDR3 spans 17 amino acids. In DNA, the CDR3 is TGTGCCAGCAGTGAAGCGCTCGGGAGAGGTAGGACCGGGGAGCTGTTTTTT. Encoded protein: CASSEALGRGRTGELFF.

The chain combines TRBV5-1 with TRBJ1-2, with D possibly matching TRBD1 (6 bases). The CDR3 runs to 15 residues. Looked up from germline, CDR1 is SGHRS and CDR2 is YFSETQ. V gave up 0 bases and J gave up 8 bases, with 17 bases separating them. The CDR3 region has the DNA TGCGCCAGCAGCTTGGCACAGGGCGTTGTCTACGGCTACACCTTC. Translating gives CASSLAQGVVYGYTF.

The gene calls are TRBV7-9 and TRBJ2-1, with a possible D match to TRBD2 (5 bases). This CDR3 has 14 residues. Between the trimmed V and J ends, which lost 5 bases and 7 bases, there was a span of 15 bases. Germline V gene data show CDR1 as SEHNR and CDR2 as FQNEAQ (reference sequence). DNA for the CDR3: TGTGCCAGCAGCCAAGCCGTGGGGAGAAATGAGCAGTTCTTC. Protein: CASSQAVGRNEQFF.

The chain links TRBV13 to TRBJ1-6, with TRBD1 matching over 7 bases. Germline V gene sequence: CDR1 PRHDT, CDR2 FYEKMQ (reference sequence). J gave up 5 bases and V 5 bases, and 6 bases lay outside the gene matches. The CDR3 length is 15 residues. In DNA, the CDR3 is TGTGCCAGCAGCCCGGGACAGAAGAATAATTCACCCCTCCACTTT. It is translated as CASSPGQKNNSPLHF.

The V and J genes are TRBV28 and TRBJ1-2; D is unresolved. The CDR3 has 14 residues. V lost 3 bases and J lost 3, with 11 bases in between. Germline lookup yields CDR1 MDHEN and CDR2 SYDVKM. The CDR3 nucleotides are TGTGCCAGCAGTTTGGGCGACGCCTACTATGGCTACACCTTC. It is translated as CASSLGDAYYGYTF.

The chain combines TRBV4-2 with TRBJ1-6; D possibly corresponds to TRBD1 (5 bases). Trimming took off 0 bases at V and 11 bases at J, with 17 bases between the two ends. Per the germline V gene, CDR1 is LGHNA and CDR2 is YNFKEQ. The CDR3 runs to 16 residues. CDR3 nucleotide sequence: TGTGCCAGCAGCCAAGATCACCTCGGTGGAGGGGCACCCCTCCACTTT. Translation gives CASSQDHLGGGAPLHF.

The chain employs TRBV18 and TRBJ1-5; tentative D call: TRBD1 (5 bases). V was clipped by 0 bases and J by 7 bases, with 13 bases between them. Germline V gives CDR1 KGHSH, CDR2 LQKENI. The CDR3 loop spans 15 amino acids. CDR3 sequence: CASSPPGLQDQPQHF. The CDR3 DNA reads as TGTGCCAGCTCACCACCGGGACTCCAAGACCAGCCCCAGCATTTT.

V and J are TRBV5-5 and TRBJ2-5, with 8 nucleotides matching TRBD1. Trimming at V came to 0 bases and at J to 5 bases, leaving 9 bases not matched to a gene. The V gene's germline CDR1 is SGHKS and CDR2 YYEKEE (reference sequence). This CDR3 comprises 16 residues. CDR3 region: CASSLVAGGLSETQYF. The CDR3 bases are TGTGCCAGCAGCTTGGTAGCAGGGGGCTTAAGTGAGACCCAGTACTTC.

The rearrangement joins TRBV5-5 to TRBJ2-5, with D perhaps TRBD2 (5 bases). The CDR3 loop spans 18 amino acids. Trimming took off 4 bases at V and 5 bases at J, with 27 bases between the two ends. The germline gives CDR1 SGHKS, CDR2 YYEKEE (reference sequence). The CDR3 loop is CASSPGVYGGRGGETQYF. CDR3 bases: TGTGCCAGCAGCCCCGGGGTTTATGGCGGCCGAGGCGGGGAGACCCAGTACTTC.

The chain joins TRBV28 to TRBJ2-1; TRBD1 is a possible D gene (6 bases). The germline V and J ends were trimmed by 6 bases and 2 bases, with 14 bases remaining between them. This CDR3 spans 15 amino acids. CDR1 is MDHEN and CDR2 is SYDVKM in the germline V gene. CDR3 coding DNA: TGTGCCAGCAGGGGGGCCCCGGGGACCTACAATGAGCAGTTCTTC. Translating gives CASRGAPGTYNEQFF.

The gene calls are TRBV5-1 and TRBJ2-5; TRBD2 is a possible D gene (5 bases). Trimming shortened V by 2 bases and J by 4 bases, and 9 bases separated the two germline ends. Germline CDR1 is SGHRS and CDR2 is YFSETQ. The CDR3 is 13 residues long. CDR3 DNA: TGCGCCAGCAGCTTATCGGGGAGAGAGACCCAGTACTTC. It translates to CASSLSGRETQYF.

The gene calls are TRBV6-2 or TRBV6-3 and TRBJ1-5, with D hard to call. Looked up from germline, CDR1 is MNHEY and CDR2 is SVGEGT. The CDR3 sequence is 12 residues long. V was trimmed by 4 bases and J by 5 bases, leaving 6 bases between them. CDR3 loop: CASSSGDQPQHF. DNA for the CDR3: TGTGCCAGCAGTTCAGGTGATCAGCCCCAGCATTTT.

The J gene is TRBJ2-1, the V gene TRBV11-3; 7 bases fit TRBD2. This CDR3 region has 15 residues. V trimming: 0 bases; J trimming: 9 bases; junction bases outside the gene matches: 8. Germline V lookup: CDR1 SGHNT, CDR2 YENEEA. DNA for the CDR3: TGTGCCAGCAGCTTAGATTCCCCTAGGGAGGGTGAGCAGTTCTTC. Protein: CASSLDSPREGEQFF.

As for this clone: One junction end does not reproduce the germline sequence, and a read error may be involved. The chain employs TRBV14 and TRBJ2-1; 8 positions agree with TRBD2. From germline, CDR1 is SGHDN and CDR2 FVKESK. This CDR3 has 13 residues. CDR3 DNA: TGTGCCAGCAGCCCGGGGGAAGGACTAGCTCTCGTCTTC. This sequence encodes CASSPGEGLALVF.

The rearrangement links TRBV18 to TRBJ2-6, with D uncertain. The germline CDR1 and CDR2 sequences are KGHSH and LQKENI. The CDR3 contains 13 residues. Trimming removed 6 bases from V and 2 bases from J, with 5 bases in between. The CDR3 DNA follows: TGTGCCAGCTCTACAACTGGGGCCAACGTCCTGACTTTC. Translation: CASSTTGANVLTF. The variable domain in full, completed from reference TRBV18 and TRBJ2-6, reads NAGVMQNPRHLVRRRGQEARLRCSPMKGHSHVYWYRQLPEEGLKFMVYLQKENIIDESGMPKERFSAEFPKEGPSILRIQQVVRGDSAAYFCASSTTGANVLTFGAGSRLTVL.

The chain employs TRBV4-1 and TRBJ1-1, with 7 bases lining up with TRBD1. Unmatched junction bases numbered 11, after V lost 7 bases and J lost 6 bases. Germline V gene data show CDR1 as MGHRA and CDR2 as YSYEKL. The CDR3 is 14 amino acids. The CDR3 sequence: CASTRGQSVAEAFF. CDR3 DNA: TGCGCCAGCACTAGGGGACAGTCGGTCGCTGAAGCTTTCTTT.